Listed here is a single T cell receptor beta chain. The source of the sample is a study of blood T cell repertoires in COVID-19. This CDR3 is 13 amino acids long. Per the germline V gene, CDR1 is WSHSY and CDR2 is SAAADI. Deletions cut 4 bases from V and 7 bases from J, with 14 bases between. The assay was immunoSEQ multiplex PCR, and TCRdb's table has in-frame clones only and misses some. The sample records about 150,000 clones, 87% being singletons. This chain joins TRBV10-2 and TRBJ2-7, with D maybe TRBD2 (6 bases). Sequences were obtained from peripheral blood. The clonotype originates from a woman in her 50s with acute or convalescent COVID-19. Written as DNA, the CDR3 is TGCGCCAGCAGTGGACTAGACACTTGGGAGCAGTACTTC. It codes for CASSGLDTWEQYF.